What follows are 14 T cell receptor beta chains derived from one specimen sequenced in a study of blood T cell repertoires in COVID-19. Sequencing was performed with immunoSEQ multiplex PCR; in TCRdb, only in-frame clones are kept and a portion is missing. The sample carries about 66,000 clones, around 82% recorded once. Sequencing was carried out using peripheral blood. The receptors originated from a man in his sixties with acute or convalescent COVID-19.

The rearrangement links TRBV7-9 to TRBJ1-4; D is undetermined. The ends were cut back, 1 base at V and 4 bases at J, with 10 bases in the middle. CDR1 SEHNR and CDR2 FQNEAQ come from the germline V gene (reference sequence). The CDR3 covers 15 residues. CDR3 protein: CASSLGGQLNEKLFF. CDR3 nucleotide sequence: TGTGCCAGCAGCTTAGGAGGGCAGCTTAATGAAAAACTGTTTTTT.

This clone was seen a single time. The genes are TRBV5-1 and TRBJ1-1, with D maybe TRBD1 (6 bases). The CDR3 is 15 amino acids. From germline, CDR1 is SGHRS and CDR2 YFSETQ. The V end lost 0 bases, the J end lost 3 bases, and 12 bases lay between the germline ends. In DNA, the CDR3 is TGCGCCAGCAGCTTGGCGGGGGGCGGGTACACTGAAGCTTTCTTT. This encodes CASSLAGGGYTEAFF.

The chain has TRBV15 and TRBJ1-5; a possible D gene is TRBD1 (5 bases). CDR3 length equals 13 residues. V dropped 0 bases and J dropped 8 bases, with 8 bases sitting between them. Germline lookup yields CDR1 LNHNV and CDR2 YYDKDF (reference sequence). The CDR3 reads CATSRDRGEPQHF. Written as DNA, the CDR3 is TGTGCCACCAGCAGAGATCGGGGGGAGCCCCAGCATTTT.

This clone was detected once. V gene TRBV30 combines with J gene TRBJ2-3; D gene unclear. From germline, CDR1 is GTSNPN and CDR2 SVGIG (reference sequence). This CDR3 region has 13 residues. The V gene lost 3 bases and the J gene lost 2 bases, with 9 bases spanning the gap. DNA of the CDR3: TGTGCCTGGAGCCCCCTAATCACAGATACGCAGTATTTT. It encodes CAWSPLITDTQYF.

The CDR3: CASSARGGGTDTQYF. The CDR3 DNA reads TGTGCCAGCAGCGCGCGCGGGGGGGGCACAGATACGCAGTATTTT. The V and J genes are TRBV9 and TRBJ2-3; the match to TRBD2 covers 9 bases. V was pared by 3 bases and J by 1 base, with 3 bases of the junction left unmatched. Germline CDR1 reads SGDLS; CDR2 reads YYNGEE. The CDR3 length is 15 residues.

The rearrangement uses TRBV11-2 and TRBJ1-5; D might be TRBD1 (6 bases). The germline V gene has CDR1 SGHAT and CDR2 FQNNGV. This CDR3 region has 15 residues. The ends were cut back, 6 bases at V and 7 bases at J, with 19 bases in the middle. The CDR3 loop is CASSPVGGELQPQHF. The CDR3 DNA is TGTGCCAGCAGTCCAGTAGGGGGAGAGCTGCAGCCCCAGCATTTT.

The gene calls are TRBV5-4 and TRBJ1-2; possible D gene TRBD1, 5 bases. The CDR3 has 15 amino acids. Germline loops: CDR1 SGHNT, CDR2 YYREEE (reference sequence). V was cut by 0 bases and J by 5 bases, with 14 bases left in between. CDR3 protein: CASSLDLTGTYGYTF. The CDR3 DNA sequence: TGTGCCAGCAGCTTGGATCTAACAGGAACTTATGGCTACACCTTC.

The gene calls are TRBV7-9 and TRBJ2-2; 7 positions agree with TRBD1. The CDR3 extends over 15 amino acids. The V segment lost 5 bases and the J segment 4 bases; nucleotides outside the gene matches: 7. Germline loops: CDR1 SEHNR, CDR2 FQNEAQ (reference sequence). In nucleotides, the CDR3 is TGTGCCAGCAGCCCCTCACAGGGGAGCACCGGGGAGCTGTTTTTT. This sequence encodes CASSPSQGSTGELFF. The variable domain in full, with the rest retrieved from reference TRBV7-9 and TRBJ2-2, is DTGVSQNPRHKITKRGQNVTFRCDPISEHNRLYWYRQTLGQGPEFLTYFQNEAQLEKSRLLSDRFSAERPKGSFSTLEIQRTEQGDSAMYLCASSPSQGSTGELFFGEGSRLTVL.

The V and J genes are TRBV3-1 (or the pseudogene TRBV3-2) and TRBJ1-5, with TRBD1 matching 8 bases. After removal of 1 base from V and 9 bases from J, the junction contained 8 bases not matched to a gene. The germline gives CDR1 LGHDT, CDR2 YNNKEL (reference sequence). The CDR3 contains 15 residues. This CDR3 is CASSQAGQAELPQHF. Written as DNA, the CDR3 is TGTGCCAGCAGCCAAGCGGGACAGGCCGAATTGCCCCAGCATTTT.

This clone is labeled as large. The chain uses TRBV10-3 and TRBJ1-1, with D possibly being TRBD1 (6 bases). V shed 4 bases and J shed 1 base, with 13 bases lying between them. Germline CDR1 ENHRY, CDR2 SYGVKD. The CDR3 is 15 residues long. CDR3 bases: TGTGCCATCAGTGCCTACCGACAGGCGAACACTGAAGCTTTCTTT. It is translated as CAISAYRQANTEAFF.

The chain combines TRBV18 with TRBJ1-4; TRBD1 is a possible D gene (6 bases). Trimming shortened V by 1 base and J by 7 bases, and 13 bases separated the two germline ends. The CDR3 has 15 residues. CDR1 and CDR2 from the germline V gene are KGHSH and LQKENI. This CDR3 reads CASSPLQGNGEKLFF. In DNA, the CDR3 is TGTGCCAGCTCACCACTTCAGGGGAACGGTGAAAAACTGTTTTTT.

This chain connects TRBV10-3 to TRBJ1-2, with 8 positions matching TRBD1. This CDR3 comprises 15 residues. Germline loops: CDR1 ENHRY, CDR2 SYGVKD. Trimming cost V 3 bases and J 1 base; bases outside gene matches: 4. CDR3 protein: CAISEGQGVNYGYTF. The CDR3 coding sequence is TGTGCCATCAGTGAAGGACAGGGAGTTAACTATGGCTACACCTTC.

The chain uses TRBV5-1 and TRBJ2-2; 8 bases line up with TRBD1. V trimming: 0 bases; J trimming: 4 bases; junction bases outside the gene matches: 8. The length of the CDR3 is 17 residues. Per germline, CDR1 SGHRS and CDR2 YFSETQ. The CDR3 nucleotides are TGCGCCAGCAGCTTGGACGGACAGGGCTCGGGCACCGGGGAGCTGTTTTTT. Amino acid sequence: CASSLDGQGSGTGELFF.

This clone appeared a single time. The chain carries TRBV6-2 or TRBV6-3 and TRBJ2-3; D may be TRBD1 (5 bases). V was shortened by 0 bases and J by 9 bases, with 10 bases between the two germline ends. Germline CDR1 and CDR2: MNHEY and SVGEGT. This CDR3 spans 13 amino acids. CDR3 in amino acids: CASSYSGLRTQYF. DNA for the CDR3: TGTGCCAGCAGTTACTCGGGGCTCCGGACGCAGTATTTT.